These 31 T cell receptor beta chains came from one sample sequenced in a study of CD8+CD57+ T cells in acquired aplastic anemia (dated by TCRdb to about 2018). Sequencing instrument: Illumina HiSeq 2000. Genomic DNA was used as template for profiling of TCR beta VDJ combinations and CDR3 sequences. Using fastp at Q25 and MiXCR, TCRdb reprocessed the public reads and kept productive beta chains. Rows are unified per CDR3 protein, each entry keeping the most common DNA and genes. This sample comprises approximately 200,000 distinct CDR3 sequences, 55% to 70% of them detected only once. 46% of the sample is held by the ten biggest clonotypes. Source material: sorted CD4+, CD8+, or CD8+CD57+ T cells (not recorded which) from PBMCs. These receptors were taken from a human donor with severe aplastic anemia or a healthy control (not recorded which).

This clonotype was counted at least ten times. The CDR3 reads CATSSDRGSGNTIYF. DNA of the CDR3: TGTGCCACCAGCAGCGACAGGGGCTCTGGAAACACCATATATTTT. V usage is TRBV15 and J usage is TRBJ1-3; 8 bases fit TRBD1. In germline, CDR1 is LNHNV, CDR2 YYDKDF (reference sequence). V was pared by 3 bases and J by 0 bases, with 1 base of the junction left unmatched. This CDR3 is built from 15 residues. The full variable domain, rest sourced from reference TRBV15 and TRBJ1-3, is DAMVIQNPRYQVTQFGKPVTLSCSQTLNHNVMYWYQQKSSQAPKLLFHYYDKDFNNEADTPDNFQSRRPNTSFCFLDIRSPGLGDTAMYLCATSSDRGSGNTIYFGEGSWLTVV.

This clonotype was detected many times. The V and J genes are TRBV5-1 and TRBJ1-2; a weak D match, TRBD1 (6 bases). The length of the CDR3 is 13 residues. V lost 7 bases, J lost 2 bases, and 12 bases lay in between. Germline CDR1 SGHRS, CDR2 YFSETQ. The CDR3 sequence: CASRQEENYGYTF. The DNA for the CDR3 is TGCGCCAGCCGACAGGAAGAGAACTATGGCTACACCTTC. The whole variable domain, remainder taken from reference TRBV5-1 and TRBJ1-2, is KAGVTQTPRYLIKTRGQQVTLSCSPISGHRSVSWYQQTPGQGLQFLFEYFSETQRNKGNFPGRFSGRQFSNSRSEMNVSTLELGDSALYLCASRQEENYGYTFGSGTRLTVV.

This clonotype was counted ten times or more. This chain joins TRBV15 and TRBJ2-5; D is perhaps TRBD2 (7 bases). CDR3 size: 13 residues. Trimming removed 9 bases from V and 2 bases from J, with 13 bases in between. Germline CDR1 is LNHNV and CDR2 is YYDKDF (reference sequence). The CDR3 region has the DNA TGTGCCACGGAAGGGGGGGGACAAGAGACCCAGTACTTC. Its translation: CATEGGGQETQYF.

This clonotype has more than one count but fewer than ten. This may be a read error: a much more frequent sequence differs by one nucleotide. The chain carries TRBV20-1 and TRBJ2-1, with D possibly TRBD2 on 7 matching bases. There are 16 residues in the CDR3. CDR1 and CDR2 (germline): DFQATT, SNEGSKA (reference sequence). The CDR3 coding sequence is TGCAGTGCTAGAGGGCGGGGGCTAAGCTCCTACAATGAGCGGTTCTTC. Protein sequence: CSARGRGLSSYNERFF.

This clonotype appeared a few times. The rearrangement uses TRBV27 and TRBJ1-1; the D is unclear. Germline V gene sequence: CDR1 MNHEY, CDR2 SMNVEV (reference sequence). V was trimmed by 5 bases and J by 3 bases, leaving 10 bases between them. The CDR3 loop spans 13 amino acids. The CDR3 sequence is CASSKYSYTEAFF. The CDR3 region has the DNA TGTGCCAGCAGTAAGTACAGCTACACTGAAGCTTTCTTT.

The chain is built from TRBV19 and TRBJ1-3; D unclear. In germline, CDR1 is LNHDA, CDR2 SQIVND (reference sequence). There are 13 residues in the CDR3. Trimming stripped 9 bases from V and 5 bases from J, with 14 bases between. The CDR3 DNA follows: TGTGCCAGCTACGGACGGGATCGAAACACCATATATTTT. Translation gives CASYGRDRNTIYF.

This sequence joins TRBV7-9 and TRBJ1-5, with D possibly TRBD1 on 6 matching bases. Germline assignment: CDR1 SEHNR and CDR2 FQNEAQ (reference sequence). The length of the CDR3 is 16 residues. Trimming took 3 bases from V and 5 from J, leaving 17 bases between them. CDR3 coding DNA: TGTGCCAGCAGCTTTTCGAGCGGGGGGCCATATCAGCCCCAGCATTTT. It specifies CASSFSSGGPYQPQHF. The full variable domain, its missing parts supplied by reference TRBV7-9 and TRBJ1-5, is DTGVSQNPRHKITKRGQNVTFRCDPISEHNRLYWYRQTLGQGPEFLTYFQNEAQLEKSRLLSDRFSAERPKGSFSTLEIQRTEQGDSAMYLCASSFSSGGPYQPQHFGDGTRLSIL.

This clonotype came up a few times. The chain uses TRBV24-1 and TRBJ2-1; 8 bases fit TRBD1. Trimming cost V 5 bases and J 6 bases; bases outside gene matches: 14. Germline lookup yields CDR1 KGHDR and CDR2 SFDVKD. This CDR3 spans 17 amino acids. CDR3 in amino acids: CATSAHSGQGNPNEQFF. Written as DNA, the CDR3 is TGTGCCACCAGTGCCCACTCCGGACAGGGAAATCCCAATGAGCAGTTCTTC.

The CDR3 nucleotides read TGTGCCAGCAGCTTAATGCGCGACAATGAGCAGTTCTTC. Protein sequence: CASSLMRDNEQFF. The chain carries TRBV7-3 and TRBJ2-1; unclear D gene. V lost 1 base and J 5 bases, leaving 6 bases between the germline ends. CDR1 is SGHTA, CDR2 FQGTGA, per germline. The CDR3 consists of 13 residues. Combining the CDR3 with reference TRBV7-3 and TRBJ2-1 gives the whole variable domain GAGVSQTPSNKVTEKGKYVELRCDPISGHTALYWYRQSLGQGPEFLIYFQGTGAADDSGLPNDRFFAVRPEGSVSTLKIQRTERGDSAVYLCASSLMRDNEQFFGPGTRLTVL.

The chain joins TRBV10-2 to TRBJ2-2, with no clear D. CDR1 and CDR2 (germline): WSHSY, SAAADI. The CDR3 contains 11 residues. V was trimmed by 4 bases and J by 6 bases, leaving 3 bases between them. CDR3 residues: CASSGPGELFF. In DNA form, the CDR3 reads TGCGCCAGCAGTGGCCCCGGGGAGCTGTTTTTT.

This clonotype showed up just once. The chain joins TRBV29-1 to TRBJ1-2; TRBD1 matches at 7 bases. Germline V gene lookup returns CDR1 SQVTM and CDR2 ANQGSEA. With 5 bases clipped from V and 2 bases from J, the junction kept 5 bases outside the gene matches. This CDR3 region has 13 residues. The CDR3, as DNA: TGCAGCGTTTTTGACAGGGTCAACTATGGCTACACCTTC. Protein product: CSVFDRVNYGYTF.

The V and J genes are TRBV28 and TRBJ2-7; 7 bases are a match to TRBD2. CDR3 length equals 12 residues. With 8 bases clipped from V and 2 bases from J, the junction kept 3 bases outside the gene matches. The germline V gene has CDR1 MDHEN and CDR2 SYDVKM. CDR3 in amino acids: CASRGGAYEQYF. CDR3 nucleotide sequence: TGTGCCAGCCGGGGAGGGGCCTACGAGCAGTACTTC.

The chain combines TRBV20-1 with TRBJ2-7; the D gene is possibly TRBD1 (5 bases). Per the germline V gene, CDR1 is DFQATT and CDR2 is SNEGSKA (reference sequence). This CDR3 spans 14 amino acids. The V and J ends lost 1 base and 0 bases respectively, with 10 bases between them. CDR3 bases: TGCAGTGCTAGAGTGGCAGGGAACTCCTACGAGCAGTACTTC. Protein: CSARVAGNSYEQYF.

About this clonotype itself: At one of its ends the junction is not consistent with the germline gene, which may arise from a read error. CDR3 protein: CSARELGEQYF. The CDR3, as DNA: TGCAGTGCTCGAGAGTTGGGGGAGCAGTACTTC. The V call is TRBV20-1, the J call TRBJ2-7; D is ambiguous. The length of the CDR3 is 11 residues. Germline CDR1 and CDR2: DFQATT and SNEGSKA (reference sequence).

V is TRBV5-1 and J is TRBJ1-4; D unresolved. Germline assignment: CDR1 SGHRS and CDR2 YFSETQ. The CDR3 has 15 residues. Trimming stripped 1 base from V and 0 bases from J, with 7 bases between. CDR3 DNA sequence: TGCGCCAGCAGCTTGTTACCAGCAACTAATGAAAAACTGTTTTTT. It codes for CASSLLPATNEKLFF. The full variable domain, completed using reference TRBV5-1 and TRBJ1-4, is KAGVTQTPRYLIKTRGQQVTLSCSPISGHRSVSWYQQTPGQGLQFLFEYFSETQRNKGNFPGRFSGRQFSNSRSEMNVSTLELGDSALYLCASSLLPATNEKLFFGSGTQLSVL.

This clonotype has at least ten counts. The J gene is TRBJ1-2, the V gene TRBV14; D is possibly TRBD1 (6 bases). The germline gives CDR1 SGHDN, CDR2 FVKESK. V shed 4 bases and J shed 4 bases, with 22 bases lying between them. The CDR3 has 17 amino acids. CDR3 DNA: TGTGCCAGCAGCCTATTGACAGGCGGCTCGAGTCCCTATGGCTACACCTTC. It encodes CASSLLTGGSSPYGYTF. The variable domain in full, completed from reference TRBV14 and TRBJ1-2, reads EAGVTQFPSHSVIEKGQTVTLRCDPISGHDNLYWYRRVMGKEIKFLLHFVKESKQDESGMPNNRFLAERTGGTYSTLKVQPAELEDSGVYFCASSLLTGGSSPYGYTFGSGTRLTVV.

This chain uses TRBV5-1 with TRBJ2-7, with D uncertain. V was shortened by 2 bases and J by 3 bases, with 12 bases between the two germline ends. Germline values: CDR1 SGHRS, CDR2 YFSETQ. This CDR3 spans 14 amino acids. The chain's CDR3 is CASSFIGAYYEQYF. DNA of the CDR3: TGCGCCAGCAGCTTTATTGGAGCATACTACGAGCAGTACTTC.

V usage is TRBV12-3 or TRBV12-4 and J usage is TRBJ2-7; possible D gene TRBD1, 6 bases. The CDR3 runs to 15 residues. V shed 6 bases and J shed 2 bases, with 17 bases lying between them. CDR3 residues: CASSLTQDRAYEQYF. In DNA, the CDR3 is TGTGCCAGCAGCCTAACCCAGGACAGAGCCTACGAGCAGTACTTC.

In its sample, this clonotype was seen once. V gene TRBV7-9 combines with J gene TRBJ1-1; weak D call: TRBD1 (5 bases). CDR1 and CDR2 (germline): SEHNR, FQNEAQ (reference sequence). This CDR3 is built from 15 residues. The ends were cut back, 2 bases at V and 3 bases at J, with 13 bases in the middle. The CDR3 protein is CASSLTGTRDTEAFF. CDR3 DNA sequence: TGTGCCAGCAGCTTAACCGGGACCAGGGACACTGAAGCTTTCTTT.

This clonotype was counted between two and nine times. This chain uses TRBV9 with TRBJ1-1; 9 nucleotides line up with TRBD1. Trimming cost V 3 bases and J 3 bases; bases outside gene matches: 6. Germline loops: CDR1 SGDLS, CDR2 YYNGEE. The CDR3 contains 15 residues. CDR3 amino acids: CASSGWTGEDTEAFF. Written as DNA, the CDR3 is TGTGCCAGCAGCGGATGGACAGGGGAGGACACTGAAGCTTTCTTT.

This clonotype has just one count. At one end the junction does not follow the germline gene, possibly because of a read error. The CDR3 region has the DNA TGCGCCAGCAGTGAGGCAGGGGTGGACAATCAGCCCCAGCATTTT. Residues: CASSEAGVDNQPQHF. The chain has TRBV9 and TRBJ1-5; a possible D gene is TRBD1 (6 bases). The length of the CDR3 is 15 residues. CDR1 is SGDLS, CDR2 YYNGEE, per germline.

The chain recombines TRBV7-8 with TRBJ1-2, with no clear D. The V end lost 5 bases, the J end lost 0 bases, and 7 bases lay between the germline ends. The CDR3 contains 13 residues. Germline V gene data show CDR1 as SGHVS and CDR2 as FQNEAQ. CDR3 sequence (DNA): TGTGCCAGCAGCCAGAGCACTAACTATGGCTACACCTTC. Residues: CASSQSTNYGYTF.

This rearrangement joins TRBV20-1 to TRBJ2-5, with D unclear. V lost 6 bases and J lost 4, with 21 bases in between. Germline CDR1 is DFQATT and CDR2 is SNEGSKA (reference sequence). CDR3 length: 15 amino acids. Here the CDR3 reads CSAAPLVAGAETQYF. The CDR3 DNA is TGCAGTGCCGCCCCTCTGGTCGCAGGAGCAGAGACCCAGTACTTC.

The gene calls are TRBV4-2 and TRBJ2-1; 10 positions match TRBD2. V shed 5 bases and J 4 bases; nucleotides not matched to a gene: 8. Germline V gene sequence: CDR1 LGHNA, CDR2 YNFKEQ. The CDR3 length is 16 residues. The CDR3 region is CASSSGGAVDYNEQFF. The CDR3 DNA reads TGTGCCAGCAGCAGCGGGGGGGCCGTCGATTACAATGAGCAGTTCTTC.

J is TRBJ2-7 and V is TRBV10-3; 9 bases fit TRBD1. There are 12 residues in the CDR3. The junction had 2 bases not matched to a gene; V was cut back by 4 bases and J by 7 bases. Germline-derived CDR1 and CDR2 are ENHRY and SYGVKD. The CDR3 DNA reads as TGTGCCATCAGTGTGACAGGGGGAGAGCAGTACTTC. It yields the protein CAISVTGGEQYF.

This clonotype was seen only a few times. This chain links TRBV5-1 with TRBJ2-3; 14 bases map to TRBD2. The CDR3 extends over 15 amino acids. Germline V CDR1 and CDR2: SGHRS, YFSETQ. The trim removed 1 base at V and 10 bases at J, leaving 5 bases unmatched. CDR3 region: CASSLRGLAGEAQYF. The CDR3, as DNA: TGCGCCAGCAGCTTGAGGGGACTAGCGGGGGAAGCGCAGTATTTT.

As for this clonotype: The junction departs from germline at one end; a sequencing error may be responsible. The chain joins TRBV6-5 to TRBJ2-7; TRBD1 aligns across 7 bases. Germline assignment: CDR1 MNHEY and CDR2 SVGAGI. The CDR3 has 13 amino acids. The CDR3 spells CASSYGTAYGQYF. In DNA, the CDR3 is TGTGCCAGCAGTTACGGGACAGCCTACGGGCAGTACTTC.

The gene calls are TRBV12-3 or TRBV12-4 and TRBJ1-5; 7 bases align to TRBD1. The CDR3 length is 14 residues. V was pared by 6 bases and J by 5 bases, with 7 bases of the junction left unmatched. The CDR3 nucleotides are TGTGCCAGCAGGAAAGGACAGGAGGATCAGCCCCAGCATTTT. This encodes CASRKGQEDQPQHF.

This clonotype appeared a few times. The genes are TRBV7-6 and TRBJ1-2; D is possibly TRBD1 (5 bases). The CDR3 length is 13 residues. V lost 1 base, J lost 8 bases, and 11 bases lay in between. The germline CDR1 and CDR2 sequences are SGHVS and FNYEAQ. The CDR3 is CASSLEGVKGYTF. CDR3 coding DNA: TGTGCCAGCAGCTTAGAAGGGGTGAAGGGCTACACCTTC.

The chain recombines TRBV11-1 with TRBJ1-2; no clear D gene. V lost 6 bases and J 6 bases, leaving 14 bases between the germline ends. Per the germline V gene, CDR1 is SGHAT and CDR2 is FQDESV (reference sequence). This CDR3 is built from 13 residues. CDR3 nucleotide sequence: TGTGCCAGCAGTTCGTCGGATCAGCATGGCTACACCTTC. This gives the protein CASSSSDQHGYTF.

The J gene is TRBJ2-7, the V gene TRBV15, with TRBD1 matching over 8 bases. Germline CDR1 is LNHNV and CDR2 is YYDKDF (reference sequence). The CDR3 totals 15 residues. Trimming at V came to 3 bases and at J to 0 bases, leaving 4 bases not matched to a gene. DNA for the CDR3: TGTGCCACCAGCAGGTCCGGGACAGGCTCCTACGAGCAGTACTTC. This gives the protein CATSRSGTGSYEQYF.